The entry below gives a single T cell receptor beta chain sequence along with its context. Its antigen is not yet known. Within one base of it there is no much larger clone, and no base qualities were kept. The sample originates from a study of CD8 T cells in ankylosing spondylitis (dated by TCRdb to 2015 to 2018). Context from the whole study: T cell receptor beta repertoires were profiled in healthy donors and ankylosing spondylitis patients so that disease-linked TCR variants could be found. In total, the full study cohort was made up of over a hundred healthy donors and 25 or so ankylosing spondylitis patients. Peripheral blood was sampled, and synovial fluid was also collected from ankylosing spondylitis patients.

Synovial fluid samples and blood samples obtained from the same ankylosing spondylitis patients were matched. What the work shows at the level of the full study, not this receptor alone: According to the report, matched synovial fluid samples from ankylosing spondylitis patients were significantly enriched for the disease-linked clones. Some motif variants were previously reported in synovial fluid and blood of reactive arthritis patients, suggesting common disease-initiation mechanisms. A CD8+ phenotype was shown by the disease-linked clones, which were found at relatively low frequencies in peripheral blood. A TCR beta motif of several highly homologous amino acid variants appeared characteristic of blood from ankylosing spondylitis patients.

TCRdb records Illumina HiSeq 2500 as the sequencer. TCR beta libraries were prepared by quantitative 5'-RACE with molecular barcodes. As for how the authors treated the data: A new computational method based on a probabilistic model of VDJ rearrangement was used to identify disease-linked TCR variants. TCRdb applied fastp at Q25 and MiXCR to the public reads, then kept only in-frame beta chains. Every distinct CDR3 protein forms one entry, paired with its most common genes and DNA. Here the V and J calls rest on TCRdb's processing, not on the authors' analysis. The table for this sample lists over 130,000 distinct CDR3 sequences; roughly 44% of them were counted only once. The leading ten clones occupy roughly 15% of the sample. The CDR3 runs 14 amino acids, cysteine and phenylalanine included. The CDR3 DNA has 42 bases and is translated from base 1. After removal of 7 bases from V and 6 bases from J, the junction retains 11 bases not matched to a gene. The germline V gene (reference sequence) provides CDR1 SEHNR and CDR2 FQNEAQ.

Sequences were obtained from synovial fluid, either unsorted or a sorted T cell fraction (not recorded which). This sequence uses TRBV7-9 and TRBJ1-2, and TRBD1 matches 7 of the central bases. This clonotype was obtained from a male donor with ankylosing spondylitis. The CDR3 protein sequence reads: CASNIFRGRDGYTF. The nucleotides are TGTGCCAGCAACATCTTTAGGGGGCGTGATGGCTACACCTTC.